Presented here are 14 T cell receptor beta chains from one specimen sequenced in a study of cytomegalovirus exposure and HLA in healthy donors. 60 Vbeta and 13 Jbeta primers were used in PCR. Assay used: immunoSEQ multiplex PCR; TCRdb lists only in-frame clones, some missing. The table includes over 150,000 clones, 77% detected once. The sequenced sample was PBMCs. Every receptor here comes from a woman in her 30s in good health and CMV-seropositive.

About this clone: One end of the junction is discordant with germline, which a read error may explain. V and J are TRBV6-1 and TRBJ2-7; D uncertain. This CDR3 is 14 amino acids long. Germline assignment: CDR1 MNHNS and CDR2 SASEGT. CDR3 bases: TGTGCCGGCAGTGTTTTTAGACAAAGCTACGAGCAGTACTTC. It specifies CAGSVFRQSYEQYF.

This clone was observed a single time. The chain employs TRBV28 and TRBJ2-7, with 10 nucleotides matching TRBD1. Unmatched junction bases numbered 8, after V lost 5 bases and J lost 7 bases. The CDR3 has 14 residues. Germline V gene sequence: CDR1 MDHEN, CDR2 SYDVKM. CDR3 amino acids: CASSLLDRGGEQYF. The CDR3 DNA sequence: TGTGCCAGCAGTCTTTTGGACAGGGGGGGTGAGCAGTACTTC.

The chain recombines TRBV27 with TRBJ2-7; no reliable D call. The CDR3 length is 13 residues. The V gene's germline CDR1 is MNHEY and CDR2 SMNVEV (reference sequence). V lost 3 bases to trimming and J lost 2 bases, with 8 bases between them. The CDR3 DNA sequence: TGTGCCAGCAGTTTTCGACTGGCCTACGAGCAGTACTTC. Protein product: CASSFRLAYEQYF.

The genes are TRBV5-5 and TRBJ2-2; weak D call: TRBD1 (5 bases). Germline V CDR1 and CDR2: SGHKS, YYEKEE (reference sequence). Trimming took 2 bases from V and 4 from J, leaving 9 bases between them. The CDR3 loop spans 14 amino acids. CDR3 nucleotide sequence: TGTGCCAGCAGCTTTCAGGGTGGCACCGGGGAGCTGTTTTTT. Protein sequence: CASSFQGGTGELFF.

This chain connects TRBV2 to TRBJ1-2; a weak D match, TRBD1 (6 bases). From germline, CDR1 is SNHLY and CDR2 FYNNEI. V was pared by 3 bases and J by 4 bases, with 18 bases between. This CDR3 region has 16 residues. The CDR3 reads CASSDPAGTPIYGYTF. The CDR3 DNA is TGTGCCAGCAGTGATCCAGCCGGGACACCTATCTATGGCTACACCTTC.

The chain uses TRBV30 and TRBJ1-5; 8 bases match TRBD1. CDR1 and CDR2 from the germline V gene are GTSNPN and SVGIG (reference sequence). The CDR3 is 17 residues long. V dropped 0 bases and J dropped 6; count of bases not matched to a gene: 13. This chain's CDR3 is CAWSVSSGGRLFQPQHF. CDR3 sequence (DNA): TGTGCCTGGAGTGTATCGTCAGGGGGCCGACTGTTTCAGCCCCAGCATTTT. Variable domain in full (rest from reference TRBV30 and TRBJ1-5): SQTIHQWPATLVQPVGSPLSLECTVEGTSNPNLYWYRQAAGRGLQLLFYSVGIGQISSEVPQNLSASRPQDRQFILSSKKLLLSDSGFYLCAWSVSSGGRLFQPQHFGDGTRLSIL.

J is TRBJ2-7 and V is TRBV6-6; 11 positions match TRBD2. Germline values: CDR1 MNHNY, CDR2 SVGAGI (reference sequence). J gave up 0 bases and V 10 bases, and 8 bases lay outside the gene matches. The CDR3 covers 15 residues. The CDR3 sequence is CATTLAGAASYEQYF. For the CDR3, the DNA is TGTGCCACCACACTAGCGGGAGCCGCCTCCTACGAGCAGTACTTC.

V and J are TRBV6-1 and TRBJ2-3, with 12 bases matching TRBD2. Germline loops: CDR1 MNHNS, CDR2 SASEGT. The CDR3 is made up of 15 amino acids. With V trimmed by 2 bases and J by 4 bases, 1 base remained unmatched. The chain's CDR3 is CASSELAGGSDTQYF. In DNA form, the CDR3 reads TGTGCCAGCAGTGAACTAGCGGGAGGGTCAGATACGCAGTATTTT.

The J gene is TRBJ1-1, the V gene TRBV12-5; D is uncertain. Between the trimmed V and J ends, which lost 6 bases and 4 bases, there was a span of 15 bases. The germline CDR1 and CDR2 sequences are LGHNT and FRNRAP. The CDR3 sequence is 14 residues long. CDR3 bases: TGTGCTAGTGGCCGAGAGTCCCGAGGCACTGAAGCTTTCTTT. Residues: CASGRESRGTEAFF.

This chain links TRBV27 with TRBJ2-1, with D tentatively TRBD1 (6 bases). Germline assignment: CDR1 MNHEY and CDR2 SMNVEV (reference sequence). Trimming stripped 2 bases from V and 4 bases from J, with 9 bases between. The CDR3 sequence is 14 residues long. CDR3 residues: CASSLGTPYNEQFF. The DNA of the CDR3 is TGTGCCAGCAGTTTAGGGACACCTTACAATGAGCAGTTCTTC.

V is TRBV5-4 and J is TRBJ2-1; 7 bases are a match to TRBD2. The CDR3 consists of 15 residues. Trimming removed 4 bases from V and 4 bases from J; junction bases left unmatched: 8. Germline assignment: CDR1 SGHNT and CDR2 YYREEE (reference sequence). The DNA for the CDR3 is TGTGCCAGCAGCCGCGCGGGGGAAGGGTACAATGAGCAGTTCTTC. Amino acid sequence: CASSRAGEGYNEQFF. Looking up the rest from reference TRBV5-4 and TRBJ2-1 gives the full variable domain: ETGVTQSPTHLIKTRGQQVTLRCSSQSGHNTVSWYQQALGQGPQFIFQYYREEENGRGNFPPRFSGLQFPNYSSELNVNALELDDSALYLCASSRAGEGYNEQFFGPGTRLTVL.

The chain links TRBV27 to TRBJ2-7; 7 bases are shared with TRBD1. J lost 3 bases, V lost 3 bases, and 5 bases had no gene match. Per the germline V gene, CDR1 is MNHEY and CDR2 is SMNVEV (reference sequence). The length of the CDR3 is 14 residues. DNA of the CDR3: TGTGCCAGCAGTTTCGCCGGGACAGACTACGAGCAGTACTTC. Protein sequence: CASSFAGTDYEQYF.

CDR3 sequence: CASSLMALEYNDEQFF. The CDR3 DNA is TGTGCCAGCAGCTTAATGGCGCTGGAGTATAACGATGAGCAGTTCTTC. This chain uses TRBV7-3 with TRBJ2-1; D is uncertain. This CDR3 region has 16 residues. Germline V lookup: CDR1 SGHTA, CDR2 FQGTGA. V was clipped by 1 base and J by 8 bases, with 18 bases between them.

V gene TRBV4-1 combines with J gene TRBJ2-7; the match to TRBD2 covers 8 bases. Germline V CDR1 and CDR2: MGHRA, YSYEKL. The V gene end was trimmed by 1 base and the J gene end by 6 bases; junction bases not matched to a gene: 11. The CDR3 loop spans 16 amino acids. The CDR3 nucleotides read TGCGCCAGCAGCCAAGTGTTGTCGGGAGGGCCACGCGAGCAGTACTTC. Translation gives CASSQVLSGGPREQYF.